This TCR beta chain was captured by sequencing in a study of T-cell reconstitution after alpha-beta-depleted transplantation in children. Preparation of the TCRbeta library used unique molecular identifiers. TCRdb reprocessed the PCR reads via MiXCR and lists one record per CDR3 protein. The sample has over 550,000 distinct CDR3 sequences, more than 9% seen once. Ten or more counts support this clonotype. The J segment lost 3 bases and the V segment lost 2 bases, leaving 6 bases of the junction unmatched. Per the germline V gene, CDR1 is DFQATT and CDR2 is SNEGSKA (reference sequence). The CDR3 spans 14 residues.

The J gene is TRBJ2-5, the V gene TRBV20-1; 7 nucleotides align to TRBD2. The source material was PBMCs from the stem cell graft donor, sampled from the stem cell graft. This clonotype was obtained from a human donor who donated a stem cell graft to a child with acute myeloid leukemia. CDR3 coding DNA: TGCAGTGCTAGACGTCAAAGCGGGAAAGAGACCCAGTACTTC. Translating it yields CSARRQSGKETQYF.